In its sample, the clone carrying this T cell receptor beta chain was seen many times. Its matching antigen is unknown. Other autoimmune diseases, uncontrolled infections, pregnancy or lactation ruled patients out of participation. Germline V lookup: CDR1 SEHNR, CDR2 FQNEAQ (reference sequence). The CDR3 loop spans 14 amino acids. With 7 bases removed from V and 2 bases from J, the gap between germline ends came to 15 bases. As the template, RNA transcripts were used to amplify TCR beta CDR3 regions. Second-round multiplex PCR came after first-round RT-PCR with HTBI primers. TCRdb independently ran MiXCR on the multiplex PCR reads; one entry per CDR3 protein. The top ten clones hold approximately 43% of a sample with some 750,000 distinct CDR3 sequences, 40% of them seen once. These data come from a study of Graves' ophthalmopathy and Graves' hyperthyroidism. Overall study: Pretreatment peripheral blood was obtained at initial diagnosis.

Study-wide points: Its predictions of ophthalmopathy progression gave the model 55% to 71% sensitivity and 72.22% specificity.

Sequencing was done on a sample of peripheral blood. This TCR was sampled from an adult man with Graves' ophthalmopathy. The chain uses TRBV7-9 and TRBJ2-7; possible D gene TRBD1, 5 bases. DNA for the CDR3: TGTGCCAGCACCCTGGGGCAACCCCCCTACGAGCAGTACTTC. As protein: CASTLGQPPYEQYF.